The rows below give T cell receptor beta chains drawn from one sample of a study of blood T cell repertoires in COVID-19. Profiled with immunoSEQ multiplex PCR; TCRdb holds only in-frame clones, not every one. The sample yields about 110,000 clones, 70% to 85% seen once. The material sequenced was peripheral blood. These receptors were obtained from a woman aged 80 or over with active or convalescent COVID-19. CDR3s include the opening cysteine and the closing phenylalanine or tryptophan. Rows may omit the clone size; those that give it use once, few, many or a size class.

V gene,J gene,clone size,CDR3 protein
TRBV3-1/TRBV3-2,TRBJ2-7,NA,CASSQVPAGSGRSYEQYF
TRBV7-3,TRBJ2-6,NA,CASSPGGAGANVLTF
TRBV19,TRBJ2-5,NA,CASRLTHPGQETQYF
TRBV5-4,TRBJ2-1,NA,CASSTSPQVSNEQFF
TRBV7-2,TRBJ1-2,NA,CASSSSDRAYGYTF
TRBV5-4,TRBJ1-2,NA,CASSLQGADYGYTF
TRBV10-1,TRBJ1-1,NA,CASYLGARTEAFF
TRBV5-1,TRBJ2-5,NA,CASSAYYRGAETQYF
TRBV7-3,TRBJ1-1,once,CASSPNGPTVGTEAFF
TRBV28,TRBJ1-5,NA,CASSPAGTGMNQPQHF
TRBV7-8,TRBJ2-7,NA,CASSSRSYEQYF
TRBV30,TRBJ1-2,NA,CASYSGGYTF
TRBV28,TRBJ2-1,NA,CASSTPGLKPGGREQFF
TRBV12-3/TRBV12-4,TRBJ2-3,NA,CASRRWSTDTQYF
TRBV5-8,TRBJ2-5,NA,CASSSGLAGAQETQYF